These 5 T cell receptor beta chains were all obtained from the same sample, sequenced in a study of identifying expanded T cells in peripheral blood. Clones were read by immunoSEQ multiplex PCR, and TCRdb kept only the in-frame ones, dropping some. The sample has roughly 120,000 clones, about 87% seen once. The sample was blood. The receptors were sampled from a person aged 18 to 75 in good health.

This clone was observed a single time. V is TRBV7-2 and J is TRBJ2-2; 11 positions agree with TRBD2. Germline CDR1 is SGHTA and CDR2 is FQGNSA. Trimming cost V 6 bases and J 7 bases; bases outside gene matches: 7. The CDR3 length is 15 residues. CDR3 nucleotide sequence: TGTGCCAGCAGAGTAGCGGGGGGGCCTGGCGGGGAGCTGTTTTTT. It translates to CASRVAGGPGGELFF.

V and J are TRBV29-1 and TRBJ1-3, with 7 bases aligning to TRBD1. V lost 0 bases, J lost 5 bases, and 10 bases stayed unmatched. Germline V gene lookup returns CDR1 SQVTM and CDR2 ANQGSEA. The CDR3 sequence is 16 residues long. CDR3 DNA sequence: TGCAGCGTTGAAGATCCGGCCAGGGGGGAACGAAACACCATATATTTT. Translated, it gives CSVEDPARGERNTIYF.

The chain is built from TRBV5-4 and TRBJ1-4; unclear D gene. The V end lost 3 bases, the J end lost 4 bases, and 7 bases lay between the germline ends. CDR1 is SGHNT, CDR2 YYREEE, per germline (reference sequence). The CDR3 is 13 amino acids. The CDR3, as DNA: TGTGCCAGCAGCTATTCGGATAATGAAAAACTGTTTTTT. It encodes CASSYSDNEKLFF.

The rearrangement links TRBV5-1 to TRBJ1-2; TRBD1 aligns across 12 bases. The length of the CDR3 is 16 residues. Germline V gives CDR1 SGHRS, CDR2 YFSETQ. V dropped 4 bases and J dropped 4; count of bases not matched to a gene: 8. CDR3: CASSRTGTGGGYGYTF. The CDR3 DNA reads as TGCGCCAGCAGCAGAACCGGGACAGGGGGCGGCTATGGCTACACCTTC.

This clone was seen once. The genes are TRBV27 and TRBJ2-7; D is perhaps TRBD1 (6 bases). The CDR3 contains 16 residues. CDR1 is MNHEY, CDR2 SMNVEV, per germline (reference sequence). Between the trimmed V and J ends, which lost 4 bases and 1 base, there was a span of 17 bases. The CDR3 sequence: CASSSRTEGSSYEQYF. CDR3 DNA sequence: TGTGCCAGCAGTTCCAGGACAGAGGGCAGTTCCTACGAGCAGTACTTC.